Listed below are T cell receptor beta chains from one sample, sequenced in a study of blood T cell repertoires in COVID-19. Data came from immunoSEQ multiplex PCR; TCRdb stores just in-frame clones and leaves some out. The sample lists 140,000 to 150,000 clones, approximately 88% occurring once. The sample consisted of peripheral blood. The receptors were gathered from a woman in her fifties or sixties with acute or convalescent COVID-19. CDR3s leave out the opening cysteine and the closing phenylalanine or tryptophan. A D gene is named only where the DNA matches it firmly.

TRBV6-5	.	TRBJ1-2	ASSLAPSYGYT
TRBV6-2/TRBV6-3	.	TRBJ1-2	ASSYSAGYT
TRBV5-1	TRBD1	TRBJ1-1	ASSWGTGIEAF
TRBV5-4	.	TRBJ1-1	ASSVAGEMNTEAF
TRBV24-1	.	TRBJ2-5	ATSDPSGTGETQY
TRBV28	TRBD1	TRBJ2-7	ASRDRVAYEQY
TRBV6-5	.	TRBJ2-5	ASSLQGRETQY
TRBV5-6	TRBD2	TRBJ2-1	ASSFPGGSPHNEQF
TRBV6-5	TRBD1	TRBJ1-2	ASSYSGQGLGGYT
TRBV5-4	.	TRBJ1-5	ASSFSGNQPQH
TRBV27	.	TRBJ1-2	ASGGANYGYT
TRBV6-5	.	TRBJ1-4	ASSYAHRATNEKLF
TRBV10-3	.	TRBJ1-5	AISEGAGDSNQPQH
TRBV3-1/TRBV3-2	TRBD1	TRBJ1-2	ASSSGTGIGGYT
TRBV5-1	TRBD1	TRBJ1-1	ASRGQVNTEAF
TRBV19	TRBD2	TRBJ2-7	ASSMGLAAPYEQY
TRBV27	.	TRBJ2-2	ASSPQPGAGELF
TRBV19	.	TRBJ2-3	ASTSEGGDVTDTQY
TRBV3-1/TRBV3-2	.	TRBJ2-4	ASRDRLGIQY
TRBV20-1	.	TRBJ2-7	GLEDNYEQY
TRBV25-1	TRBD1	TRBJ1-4	ASSEGGQGNEKLF
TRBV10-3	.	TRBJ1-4	ATKPILAGDEKLF
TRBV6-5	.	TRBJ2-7	ASSYSIGQGIYEQY
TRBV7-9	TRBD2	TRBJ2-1	ASSPTSGPLSGRYNEQF
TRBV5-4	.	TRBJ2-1	ASSSRQGSYNEQF
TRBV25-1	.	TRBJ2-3	ASSAAGRGNTDTQY
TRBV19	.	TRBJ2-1	ASSLPGAPLNEQF
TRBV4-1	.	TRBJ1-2	ASSQDPGISYGYT
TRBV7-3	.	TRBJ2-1	ASRVEGSYNEQF
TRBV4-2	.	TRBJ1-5	ASSRGVQSNQPQH
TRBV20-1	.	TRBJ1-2	SASPVGANYGYT
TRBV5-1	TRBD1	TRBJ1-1	ASSPTGTGPNTEAF
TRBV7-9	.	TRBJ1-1	ASSSIGASTEAF
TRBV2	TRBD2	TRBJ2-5	ASTASGRPRTQY
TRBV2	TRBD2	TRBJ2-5	ASRDGTSGTAQY
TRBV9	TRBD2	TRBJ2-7	ASSDPTSGRAEQY
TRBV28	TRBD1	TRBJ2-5	ASTLGQQETQY
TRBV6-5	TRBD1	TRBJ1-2	ASSYRGTDYGYT
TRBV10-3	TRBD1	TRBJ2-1	AISAQGAYNEQF
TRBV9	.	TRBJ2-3	ASSPHLLPDTQY
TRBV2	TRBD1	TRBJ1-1	ASRTGYTEAF
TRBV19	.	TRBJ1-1	ASSMVGGLTEAF
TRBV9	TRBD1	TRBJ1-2	ASSGSGTGGVYT
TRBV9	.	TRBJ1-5	ASSTQGTGQPQH
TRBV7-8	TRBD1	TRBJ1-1	ASSLQGARNPMNTEAF
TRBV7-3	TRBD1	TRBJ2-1	ASTQGVSSYNEQF
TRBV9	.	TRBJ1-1	ASSVGDTEAF
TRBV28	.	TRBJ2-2	ASQGIGELF